Following are 10 T cell receptor beta chains from one sample sequenced in a study of blood T cells in healthy people across ages. Primers used in a second PCR of roughly 6 to 11 cycles were a sample-barcoded 5' primer and a J-beta primer mix. Each CDR3 protein is one row after TCRdb ran MiXCR on the 5' RACE reads. The table records approximately 800,000 distinct CDR3 sequences, about 26% of them present only once. The same sample was also used in a study of T cells of mothers and their children.

Sequenced material: blood. The origin of the receptors is a boy younger than 18 in good health.

This clonotype was counted a few times. The V gene is TRBV7-6, the J gene TRBJ2-5; possibly TRBD1 for D (5 bases). The DNA end is more similar to TRBJ2-7, so the J call may be wrong. Per germline, CDR1 SGHVS and CDR2 FNYEAQ. CDR3 length equals 15 residues. CDR3 bases: TGTGCCAGCAGCTTAGCTCAGGGCTTAGGATACGAGCAGTACTTC. This gives the protein CASSLAQGLGYEQYF.

J is TRBJ2-3 and V is TRBV9; TRBD2 is a possible D gene (5 bases). The V gene's germline CDR1 is SGDLS and CDR2 YYNGEE. With 0 bases removed from V and 4 bases from J, the gap between germline ends came to 15 bases. The CDR3 covers 16 residues. The CDR3 coding sequence is TGTGCCAGCAGCGTAGATGCTCGGGAATCGGCAGATACGCAGTATTTT. It is translated as CASSVDARESADTQYF. Full variable domain (remainder filled in from reference TRBV9 and TRBJ2-3): DSGVTQTPKHLITATGQRVTLRCSPRSGDLSVYWYQQSLDQGLQFLIQYYNGEERAKGNILERFSAQQFPDLHSELNLSSLELGDSALYFCASSVDARESADTQYFGPGTRLTVL.

This clonotype was observed a handful of times. As DNA, the CDR3 is TGTGCCAGCAGCGCGGGTGGGGGCGCAGCTGAAAAACTGTTTTTT. Its protein product is CASSAGGGAAEKLFF. The chain is built from TRBV6-5 and TRBJ1-4, with D perhaps matching TRBD1 (6 bases). The germline V and J ends were trimmed by 6 bases and 7 bases, with 18 bases remaining between them. The CDR3 runs to 15 residues. Per the germline V gene, CDR1 is MNHEY and CDR2 is SVGAGI.

This clonotype was seen many times. The chain couples TRBV9 to TRBJ2-5; weak D call: TRBD2 (5 bases). Between the trimmed V and J ends, which lost 1 base and 7 bases, there was a span of 14 bases. Germline CDR1 reads SGDLS; CDR2 reads YYNGEE. This CDR3 is 14 amino acids long. Here the CDR3 reads CASSVRAGLGTQYF. The CDR3 DNA reads as TGTGCCAGCAGCGTAAGGGCGGGCCTCGGGACCCAGTACTTC.

The chain links TRBV28 to TRBJ2-5, with D maybe TRBD1 (5 bases). The J call may not be correct, given that the DNA end is closer to TRBJ2-7. Germline CDR1 MDHEN, CDR2 SYDVKM. The CDR3 has 16 residues. CDR3 sequence: CASSPLDQGITYEQYF. In DNA form, the CDR3 reads TGTGCCAGCAGTCCATTAGATCAGGGTATCACCTACGAGCAGTACTTC.

This clonotype was counted many times. V usage is TRBV12-3 or TRBV12-4 and J usage is TRBJ2-1; perhaps TRBD2 as D (6 bases). V shed 2 bases and J shed 4 bases, with 12 bases lying between them. CDR3 length equals 15 residues. CDR3 in DNA: TGTGCCAGCAGTTTAAGGTTAGCGGAGTACAATGAGCAGTTCTTC. It yields the protein CASSLRLAEYNEQFF.

V usage is TRBV4-2 and J usage is TRBJ2-3; TRBD2 agrees at 14 bases. After removal of 3 bases from V and 0 bases from J, the junction contained 14 bases not matched to a gene. The CDR3 totals 21 residues. Germline lookup yields CDR1 LGHNA and CDR2 YNFKEQ. The CDR3 bases are TGTGCCAGCAGCCAGGATCGACTAGCGGGGGGGATCCAATCTAGCACAGATACGCAGTATTTT. Encoded protein: CASSQDRLAGGIQSSTDTQYF.

The V and J genes are TRBV7-7 and TRBJ2-7, with D perhaps TRBD1 (5 bases). CDR1 is SSHAT and CDR2 is FNYEAQ in the germline V gene (reference sequence). V lost 2 bases and J 6 bases, leaving 8 bases between the germline ends. The CDR3 spans 12 residues. This CDR3 is CASSLMTAEQYF. The CDR3 bases are TGTGCCAGCAGCTTAATGACAGCCGAGCAGTACTTC.

The chain carries TRBV14 and TRBJ2-3, with no clear D. V lost 0 bases, J lost 2 bases, and 12 bases lay in between. Looked up from germline, CDR1 is SGHDN and CDR2 is FVKESK. CDR3 length equals 16 residues. Here the CDR3 reads CASSQDGSSFTDTQYF. In nucleotides, the CDR3 is TGTGCCAGCAGCCAAGATGGCTCCTCCTTCACAGATACGCAGTATTTT.

This clonotype was recorded a few times. The chain combines TRBV7-6 with TRBJ1-4, with no clear D. This CDR3 is 14 amino acids long. The V gene's germline CDR1 is SGHVS and CDR2 FNYEAQ. Trimming left V 4 bases short and J 3 bases short, with 9 bases between. This chain's CDR3 is CASSSSVANEKLFF. The CDR3 DNA is TGTGCCAGCAGCTCCTCGGTAGCTAATGAAAAACTGTTTTTT.